The clone carrying this T cell receptor (beta chain) came up once. With random hexamers, reverse transcription was performed on about 0.5 to 1 ug of RNA. The TCR beta CDR3 was amplified by immunoSEQ multiplex PCR across 54 Vbeta, 13 Jbeta. One entry per CDR3 protein results from TCRdb running MiXCR on the immunoSEQ multiplex PCR reads. The sample consists of 100,000 to 150,000 distinct CDR3 sequences, 85% to 95% of them appearing once. Germline V CDR1 and CDR2: DFQATT, SNEGSKA (reference sequence). This CDR3 spans 16 amino acids. Trimming removed 5 bases from V and 7 bases from J; junction bases left unmatched: 14. The sample belongs to a study of CD8 T cells in Susac syndrome.

The source material was CD8+ T cells from PBMCs. The V and J genes are TRBV20-1 and TRBJ2-1; 10 nucleotides line up with TRBD2. The clonotype comes from a human donor with multiple sclerosis. The CDR3 nucleotides read TGCAGTGCTTCCCGCGGAGTGGGAGCGGGGGGGAATGAGCAGTTCTTC. Translating it yields CSASRGVGAGGNEQFF.